The text below deals with one T cell receptor (beta chain). Its antigen is unidentified. Per sample, at least 5 micrograms of total RNA were extracted. These data come from a study of blood T cells in healthy people across ages. Findings of the study overall: There was no known CMV status for donors, so expanded clonotype changes were possibly confounded. Both naive CD4+ cell counts and diversity were greater in long-lived donors than in aged donors. The unsorted PBMCs prevented any conclusive comparison of naive versus antigen-experienced cells.

Sample-barcoded 5' priming and a J-beta primer mix drove a second PCR of roughly 6 to 12 cycles. TCRdb called the 5' RACE reads again in MiXCR, with one record for every CDR3 protein. Among about 1,800,000 distinct CDR3 sequences listed, 28% were seen once. The CDR3 runs to 13 residues. V lost 5 bases and J 8 bases, leaving 14 bases between the germline ends. Germline V CDR1 and CDR2: SGHDT, YYEEEE. The V gene is TRBV5-6, the J gene TRBJ2-1; D remains unclear. The sequence was obtained from a woman between 25 and 40 years old in good health. Material: blood. In nucleotides, the CDR3 is TGTGCCAGCAGACTCTCCGGGCGAGATGAGCAGTTCTTC. Amino acid sequence: CASRLSGRDEQFF.